The entry that follows covers one T cell receptor (beta chain) sequence. This entry comes from a study of CD8 T cells in ankylosing spondylitis. TCRdb reprocessed the 5' RACE reads via MiXCR and lists one record per CDR3 protein. There are 35,000 to 40,000 distinct CDR3 sequences in the sample; approximately 15% occur only once, and over 45% lies in the top ten. The sequence came from a male donor with ankylosing spondylitis or in good health (not recorded which). The specimen sequenced was blood.

In nucleotides, the CDR3 is TGTGCCAGCGCGCCCAACGTCCCTGGCACCGGGGAGCTGTTTTTT. It encodes CASAPNVPGTGELFF. The chain uses TRBV12-3 or TRBV12-4 and TRBJ2-2; D gene ambiguous. The germline V and J ends were trimmed by 8 bases and 4 bases, with 17 bases remaining between them. This CDR3 comprises 15 residues.